The clone carrying this T cell receptor beta chain was seen ten or more times. This sample is drawn from a study of shared clonotypes between healthy human individuals. TCRdb keeps only in-frame clones here, not all; method: immunoSEQ multiplex PCR. The sample has some 1 million clones; about 75% are singletons. Germline loops: CDR1 SEHNR, CDR2 FQNEAQ (reference sequence). The CDR3 is made up of 16 amino acids. With 3 bases clipped from V and 6 bases from J, the junction kept 7 bases outside the gene matches. V is TRBV7-9 and J is TRBJ2-1; 11 bases align to TRBD2. The receptor comes from a man aged 18 to 29 in good health. Sequences were obtained from memory CD4+ T cells sorted from blood. Subset here: CD45RA-negative fraction. Here the CDR3 DNA reads TGTGCCAGCAGCTTCTCAACTAGCGGGAGAGGCAATGAGCAGTTCTTC. Its protein is CASSFSTSGRGNEQFF. The whole variable domain, remainder taken from reference TRBV7-9 and TRBJ2-1, is DTGVSQNPRHKITKRGQNVTFRCDPISEHNRLYWYRQTLGQGPEFLTYFQNEAQLEKSRLLSDRFSAERPKGSFSTLEIQRTEQGDSAMYLCASSFSTSGRGNEQFFGPGTRLTVL.